This T cell receptor beta chain was identified during a study of cytomegalovirus exposure and HLA in healthy donors. The PCR contained 60 Vbeta and 13 Jbeta primers. Sequenced by immunoSEQ multiplex PCR; TCRdb stores in-frame clones only, minus some. Counted here are roughly 170,000 clones, more than 65% occurring once; the ten biggest clones make up around 1.2%. The count of this clone is one. The TCR sequence derives from a girl aged 2-10 years in good health and CMV-seropositive. Sequencing was done on a sample of PBMCs.

The CDR3 protein is CASSLVEAWSYNEQFF. The CDR3 nucleotides are TGCGCCAGCAGCTTGGTGGAGGCTTGGTCCTACAATGAGCAGTTCTTC. The V and J genes are TRBV5-1 and TRBJ2-1; TRBD2 is a possible D gene (5 bases). CDR3 length: 16 amino acids. Germline values: CDR1 SGHRS, CDR2 YFSETQ. The V and J ends lost 0 bases and 1 base respectively, with 11 bases between them. Full variable domain (rest looked up from reference TRBV5-1 and TRBJ2-1): KAGVTQTPRYLIKTRGQQVTLSCSPISGHRSVSWYQQTPGQGLQFLFEYFSETQRNKGNFPGRFSGRQFSNSRSEMNVSTLELGDSALYLCASSLVEAWSYNEQFFGPGTRLTVL.